The next 25 T cell receptor beta chains were all read from a single sample in a study of cytomegalovirus exposure and HLA in healthy donors. Primers included in the PCR were 60 Vbeta and 13 Jbeta primers. Profiling relied on immunoSEQ multiplex PCR, and the TCRdb table lists in-frame clones only, not all of them. The sample includes under 90,000 clones, around 90% of them seen just once. Sequenced: PBMCs. These receptors were obtained from a man aged 18 to 29 in good health and CMV-seronegative.

This chain's CDR3 is CASSEILRVVGTEAFF. The CDR3 coding sequence is TGTGCCAGCAGTGAAATCCTCAGGGTCGTCGGCACTGAAGCTTTCTTT. V is TRBV6-1 and J is TRBJ1-1; a weak D match, TRBD1 (5 bases). The germline gives CDR1 MNHNS, CDR2 SASEGT. The length of the CDR3 is 16 residues. V was trimmed by 2 bases and J by 4 bases, leaving 17 bases between them.

V is TRBV7-8 and J is TRBJ1-1; D call uncertain. The V and J ends lost 8 bases and 0 bases respectively, with 16 bases between them. The V gene's germline CDR1 is SGHVS and CDR2 FQNEAQ. CDR3 length equals 15 residues. CDR3 in DNA: TGTGCCAGCTGGTTAGGGTGGGCTATGAACACTGAAGCTTTCTTT. Translation: CASWLGWAMNTEAFF. The full variable domain, with the rest looked up from reference TRBV7-8 and TRBJ1-1, is GAGVSQSPRYKVAKRGQDVALRCDPISGHVSLFWYQQALGQGPEFLTYFQNEAQLDKSGLPSDRFFAERPEGSVSTLKIQRTQQEDSAVYLCASWLGWAMNTEAFFGQGTRLTVV.

This chain joins TRBV7-2 and TRBJ2-5; D possibly corresponds to TRBD2 (6 bases). The J call may be wrong; the DNA end is better matched by TRBJ2-7. The CDR3 is 15 residues long. Germline CDR1 is SGHTA and CDR2 is FQGNSA. The CDR3 region has the DNA TGTGCCAGCAGCTTAGAGGGACTTGTCCCCTACGAGCAGTACTTC. Translation: CASSLEGLVPYEQYF.

This sequence joins TRBV19 and TRBJ1-5; D possibly corresponds to TRBD1 (5 bases). V was trimmed by 1 base and J by 7 bases, leaving 11 bases between them. The CDR3 runs 14 residues. Germline assignment: CDR1 LNHDA and CDR2 SQIVND (reference sequence). CDR3 nucleotide sequence: TGTGCCAGTAGTATAGTTCCGGGGGAACAGCCCCAGCATTTT. Translated, it gives CASSIVPGEQPQHF.

The J gene is TRBJ1-1, the V gene TRBV5-4; TRBD1 might be the D (6 bases). V was pared by 2 bases and J by 4 bases, with 15 bases between. This CDR3 is 15 amino acids long. Germline CDR1 SGHNT, CDR2 YYREEE (reference sequence). The CDR3 DNA reads TGTGCCAGCAGCTTCGGACAGACAATGAGCACTGAAGCTTTCTTT. Residues: CASSFGQTMSTEAFF.

The chain employs TRBV5-1 and TRBJ2-6, with 7 bases matching TRBD1. Germline CDR1 SGHRS, CDR2 YFSETQ. Germline trimming cut 5 bases from V and 0 bases from J; bases unmatched to any gene: 14. The CDR3 totals 19 residues. The CDR3 region is CASRLPRTGLSSGANVLTF. The DNA for the CDR3 is TGCGCCAGCAGACTCCCCAGGACAGGTTTAAGCTCTGGGGCCAACGTCCTGACTTTC.

The chain employs TRBV9 and TRBJ2-2; the D is unclear. The CDR3 is 16 amino acids. Germline V gene lookup returns CDR1 SGDLS and CDR2 YYNGEE. With 0 bases removed from V and 0 bases from J, the gap between germline ends came to 9 bases. The CDR3 DNA sequence: TGTGCCAGCAGCGTAGTTGCAACAGCGAACACCGGGGAGCTGTTTTTT. Amino acids: CASSVVATANTGELFF.

This rearrangement joins TRBV19 to TRBJ1-2; D is ambiguous. This CDR3 spans 12 amino acids. Germline V gene sequence: CDR1 LNHDA, CDR2 SQIVND (reference sequence). The V and J ends lost 6 bases and 8 bases respectively, with 13 bases between them. The CDR3 protein is CASRSISAGYTF. CDR3 nucleotides: TGTGCCAGTAGATCCATTTCCGCGGGCTACACCTTC.

CDR3: CASSAQAGVADTQYF. The CDR3 nucleotides are TGTGCCAGCAGTGCTCAGGCGGGAGTAGCGGATACGCAGTATTTT. The chain couples TRBV2 to TRBJ2-3, with TRBD2 matching 7 bases. The trim removed 4 bases at V and 6 bases at J, leaving 10 bases unmatched. The CDR3 runs to 15 residues. Germline CDR1 and CDR2: SNHLY and FYNNEI. Full variable domain (outside the CDR3, taken from reference TRBV2 and TRBJ2-3): EPEVTQTPSHQVTQMGQEVILRCVPISNHLYFYWYRQILGQKVEFLVSFYNNEISEKSEIFDDQFSVERPDGSNFTLKIRSTKLEDSAMYFCASSAQAGVADTQYFGPGTRLTVL.

The CDR3 DNA follows: TGTGCCAGCAGTCCCCAGTCAGGACAAACAACAGGGACCTTC. It encodes CASSPQSGQTTGTF. J is TRBJ1-2 and V is TRBV7-9, with D perhaps matching TRBD1 (6 bases). There are 14 residues in the CDR3. The V end lost 6 bases, the J end lost 14 bases, and 25 bases lay between the germline ends. In germline, CDR1 is SEHNR, CDR2 FQNEAQ (reference sequence).

The rearrangement joins TRBV28 to TRBJ1-1, with 9 bases that match TRBD1. V lost 7 bases, J lost 1 base, and 7 bases stayed unmatched. Germline CDR1 and CDR2: MDHEN and SYDVKM. The CDR3 is 15 amino acids. The CDR3 bases are TGTGCCAGCATGGGGGGGACAGGGTGGAACACTGAAGCTTTCTTT. Protein product: CASMGGTGWNTEAFF.

V is TRBV7-2 and J is TRBJ2-1; D might be TRBD2 (6 bases). The V end was cut by 4 bases, the J end by 10 bases, with 11 bases between. CDR1 is SGHTA, CDR2 FQGNSA, per germline. The CDR3 extends over 12 amino acids. The CDR3, as DNA: TGTGCCAGCAGCTCTAGACTAGGCGAGCAGTTCTTC. Protein sequence: CASSSRLGEQFF. Based on the CDR3 plus reference TRBV7-2 and TRBJ2-1, the full variable domain is GAGVSQSPSNKVTEKGKDVELRCDPISGHTALYWYRQSLGQGLEFLIYFQGNSAPDKSGLPSDRFSAERTGGSVSTLTIQRTQQEDSAVYLCASSSRLGEQFFGPGTRLTVL.

The gene calls are TRBV6-1 and TRBJ1-5; D is uncertain. CDR3 length equals 14 residues. Trimming stripped 6 bases from V and 4 bases from J, with 13 bases between. The germline V gene encodes CDR1 MNHNS and CDR2 SASEGT. CDR3 amino acids: CASRTGVGNQPQHF. The CDR3 coding sequence is TGTGCCAGCAGGACGGGTGTCGGTAATCAGCCCCAGCATTTT.

This sequence joins TRBV5-1 and TRBJ1-4; 9 positions agree with TRBD1. This CDR3 has 16 amino acids. Trimming took 0 bases from V and 6 from J; bases not matched to a gene: 6. Germline-derived CDR1 and CDR2 are SGHRS and YFSETQ. The CDR3 DNA reads as TGCGCCAGCAGCTTGGCCGGGACAGGGTTACATGAAAAACTGTTTTTT. Protein: CASSLAGTGLHEKLFF.

Points on this clone: Other DNA sequences in the sample encode the same CDR3. This sequence joins TRBV20-1 and TRBJ2-7, with 7 bases fitting TRBD1. The CDR3 runs to 11 residues. Germline-derived CDR1 and CDR2 are DFQATT and SNEGSKA (reference sequence). V lost 6 bases to trimming and J lost 4 bases; unmatched junction nucleotides: 3. The CDR3 DNA sequence: TGCAGTGCGCGGACAGGATACGAGCAGTACTTC. Protein sequence: CSARTGYEQYF.

The V gene is TRBV25-1, the J gene TRBJ2-5; tentative D call: TRBD2 (5 bases). The J call may be faulty, since TRBJ2-7 better matches the DNA end. CDR1 MGHDK and CDR2 SYGVNS come from the germline V gene. CDR3 size: 16 residues. CDR3 region: CASSDLGLDFSYEQYF. As DNA, the CDR3 is TGTGCCAGCAGTGATCTTGGACTTGACTTTTCCTACGAGCAGTACTTC.

The gene calls are TRBV27 and TRBJ2-7; possible D gene TRBD1, 6 bases. The CDR3 contains 16 residues. V was pared by 2 bases and J by 4 bases, with 18 bases between. Germline V lookup: CDR1 MNHEY, CDR2 SMNVEV (reference sequence). CDR3 DNA sequence: TGTGCCAGCAGTTTAGAGTTTGGACAGCCTTCTTACGAGCAGTACTTC. It specifies CASSLEFGQPSYEQYF.

The rearrangement links TRBV15 to TRBJ2-5; TRBD2 matches at 9 bases. The CDR3 length is 14 residues. Germline CDR1 is LNHNV and CDR2 is YYDKDF (reference sequence). After removal of 3 bases from V and 11 bases from J, the junction contained 10 bases not matched to a gene. This chain's CDR3 is CATSRGRLADMQYF. The CDR3 coding sequence is TGTGCCACCAGCAGGGGCAGACTAGCGGACATGCAGTACTTC. The variable domain in full, with the rest retrieved from reference TRBV15 and TRBJ2-5, is DAMVIQNPRYQVTQFGKPVTLSCSQTLNHNVMYWYQQKSSQAPKLLFHYYDKDFNNEADTPDNFQSRRPNTSFCFLDIRSPGLGDTAMYLCATSRGRLADMQYFGPGTRLLVL.

V and J are TRBV15 and TRBJ2-7; TRBD1 aligns across 10 bases. This CDR3 spans 15 amino acids. The germline gives CDR1 LNHNV, CDR2 YYDKDF (reference sequence). With V trimmed by 5 bases and J by 4 bases, 8 bases remained unmatched. CDR3 nucleotides: TGTGCCACCAGCGACGACAGGGGGCCCACTTACGAGCAGTACTTC. This gives the protein CATSDDRGPTYEQYF.

In this sample, this clone turned up once. V usage is TRBV7-6 and J usage is TRBJ2-2; D call uncertain. V gave up 5 bases and J gave up 7 bases, with 11 bases separating them. CDR3 length: 13 residues. Germline CDR1 reads SGHVS; CDR2 reads FNYEAQ. The CDR3, as DNA: TGTGCCAGCAGCCCCCGTAGTGACGGGGAGCTGTTTTTT. This gives the protein CASSPRSDGELFF.

The genes are TRBV6-5 and TRBJ2-1; weak D call: TRBD1 (5 bases). Trimming pared 5 bases from V and 9 bases from J, leaving 14 bases between. The CDR3 extends over 13 amino acids. Looked up from germline, CDR1 is MNHEY and CDR2 is SVGAGI. CDR3 nucleotide sequence: TGTGCCAGCAGTCACCGTGGGGCGAGTGAGCAGTTCTTC. It codes for CASSHRGASEQFF.

Concerning this clone itself: This specimen includes other DNA sequences encoding the same CDR3. V and J are TRBV19 and TRBJ2-7; a weak D match, TRBD1 (6 bases). This CDR3 is 13 amino acids long. CDR1 and CDR2 from the germline V gene are LNHDA and SQIVND (reference sequence). The V gene lost 3 bases and the J gene lost 3 bases, with 9 bases spanning the gap. The CDR3 spells CASSIGQNYEQYF. The CDR3 region has the DNA TGTGCCAGTAGTATCGGACAGAACTACGAGCAGTACTTC.

The chain employs TRBV29-1 and TRBJ2-7, with a weak D call TRBD1 (7 bases). The germline V gene has CDR1 SQVTM and CDR2 ANQGSEA. Trimming cost V 0 bases and J 3 bases, with 18 bases left between them. The CDR3 consists of 16 residues. CDR3 sequence: CSVEDLTSGGYYEQYF. In DNA form, the CDR3 reads TGCAGCGTTGAAGATCTCACGTCAGGGGGGTACTACGAGCAGTACTTC.

The genes are TRBV7-2 and TRBJ2-3, with 8 bases aligning to TRBD2. Unmatched junction bases numbered 5, after V lost 2 bases and J lost 4 bases. The germline gives CDR1 SGHTA, CDR2 FQGNSA. The CDR3 is 15 residues long. CDR3 protein: CASSLWEAGADTQYF. CDR3 in DNA: TGTGCCAGCAGCTTATGGGAAGCGGGAGCAGATACGCAGTATTTT.

The CDR3 region has the DNA TGTGCCAGCTCACCACCAGGGACAGCTTTTAATGAAAAACTGTTTTTT. Amino acid sequence: CASSPPGTAFNEKLFF. J is TRBJ1-4 and V is TRBV18; 7 nucleotides agree with TRBD1. With 0 bases clipped from V and 4 bases from J, the junction kept 5 bases outside the gene matches. This CDR3 is 16 amino acids long. Germline V gene lookup returns CDR1 KGHSH and CDR2 LQKENI.